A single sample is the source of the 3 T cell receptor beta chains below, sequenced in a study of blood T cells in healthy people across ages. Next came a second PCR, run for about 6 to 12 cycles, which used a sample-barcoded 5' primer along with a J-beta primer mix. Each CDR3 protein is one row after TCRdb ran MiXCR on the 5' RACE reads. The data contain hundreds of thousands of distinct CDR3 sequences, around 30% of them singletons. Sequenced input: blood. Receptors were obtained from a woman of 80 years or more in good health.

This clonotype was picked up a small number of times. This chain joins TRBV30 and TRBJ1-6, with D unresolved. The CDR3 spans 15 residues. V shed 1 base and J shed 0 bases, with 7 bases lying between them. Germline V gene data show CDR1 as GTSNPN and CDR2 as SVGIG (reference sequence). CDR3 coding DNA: TGTGCCTGGAGTGGGCGCTCCTCCTATAATTCACCCCTCCACTTT. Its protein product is CAWSGRSSYNSPLHF.

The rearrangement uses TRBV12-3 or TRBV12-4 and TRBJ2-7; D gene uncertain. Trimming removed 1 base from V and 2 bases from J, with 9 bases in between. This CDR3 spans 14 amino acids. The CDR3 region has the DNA TGTGCCAGCAGTTTAGTGGGCCTCGCCTACGAGCAGTACTTC. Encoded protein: CASSLVGLAYEQYF.

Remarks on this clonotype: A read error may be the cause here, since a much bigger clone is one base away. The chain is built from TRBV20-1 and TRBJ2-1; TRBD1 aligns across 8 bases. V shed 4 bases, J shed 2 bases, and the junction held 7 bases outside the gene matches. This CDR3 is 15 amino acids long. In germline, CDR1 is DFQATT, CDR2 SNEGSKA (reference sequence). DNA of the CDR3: TGCAGTGCTACCCAGGGGGCCTCTCCCTACAATGAGCAGTTCTTC. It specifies CSATQGASPYNEQFF.